This T cell receptor (beta chain) emerged from a study of identical twins. Study findings and constraints: Cord blood's abundant beta clonotypes had fewer insertions, unlike memory repertoires. Conclusions leaned on cross-sectional statistical analysis and did not track the same donors over time. Compared with models, monozygotic twins showed more out-of-frame TCR alpha sharing.

CDR1 is WSHSY, CDR2 SAAADI, per germline. Trimming removed 7 bases from V and 1 base from J, with 7 bases in between. The CDR3 spans 12 residues. TCRdb analysed the 5' RACE reads with MiXCR anew, one entry per CDR3 protein. The sample records about 720,000 distinct CDR3 sequences, 15% to 20% being singletons. To note about this clonotype: Its antigen is currently unknown.

Another study also made use of these data, one on T cells expressing NK-cell markers. That paper notes: Seven sequenced donors out of eight were HCMV-seropositive, one seronegative.

Specimen: PBMCs. The J gene is TRBJ1-1, the V gene TRBV10-2; D gene unclear. The TCR sequence derives from a woman younger than 35 in good health. CDR3 loop: CASTVQNTEAFF. CDR3 coding DNA: TGCGCCAGCACCGTCCAGAACACTGAAGCTTTCTTT.